The 22 T cell receptor beta chains in this list originate from one sample, sequenced in a study of blood T cell repertoires in COVID-19. The data were produced by immunoSEQ multiplex PCR, yet TCRdb's version contains in-frame clones alone and is incomplete. The sample holds under 300,000 clones, around 80% seen once. Material: peripheral blood. Source of these receptors: a woman between 40 and 55 years old who had recovered from COVID-19.

The V call is TRBV3-1 (or the pseudogene TRBV3-2), the J call TRBJ1-6, with D tentatively TRBD1 (6 bases). Trimming cost V 3 bases and J 7 bases, with 13 bases left between them. CDR3 length: 15 residues. The germline gives CDR1 LGHDT, CDR2 YNNKEL (reference sequence). CDR3: CASSQHDRRNSPLHF. The CDR3 nucleotides are TGTGCCAGCAGCCAGCACGACAGGAGAAATTCACCCCTCCACTTT.

This chain uses TRBV29-1 with TRBJ1-2, with D tentatively TRBD1 (5 bases). The germline V and J ends were trimmed by 6 bases and 9 bases, with 17 bases remaining between them. The CDR3 runs 12 residues. Germline V gives CDR1 SQVTM, CDR2 ANQGSEA. The CDR3 DNA reads TGCAGCGTCGTGGGCAGGGATTATCGCTACACCTTC. This gives the protein CSVVGRDYRYTF.

This chain uses TRBV2 with TRBJ2-1; 7 bases map to TRBD1. CDR3 length: 13 residues. The V segment lost 5 bases and the J segment 7 bases; nucleotides outside the gene matches: 5. Germline V CDR1 and CDR2: SNHLY, FYNNEI. CDR3 DNA sequence: TGTGCCAGCAGTTCCGGGACAGTAAATGAGCAGTTCTTC. The encoded protein is CASSSGTVNEQFF.

The rearrangement joins TRBV6-5 to TRBJ2-7, with D perhaps matching TRBD1 (6 bases). The CDR3 length is 12 residues. V lost 8 bases, J lost 0 bases, and 8 bases lay in between. Per germline, CDR1 MNHEY and CDR2 SVGAGI. The CDR3, as DNA: TGTGCCAGCCAGGGGTCCTCCTACGAGCAGTACTTC. It encodes CASQGSSYEQYF.

This chain connects TRBV3-1 (or the pseudogene TRBV3-2) to TRBJ1-4; 7 nucleotides agree with TRBD1. Germline trimming cut 7 bases from V and 8 bases from J; bases unmatched to any gene: 13. Germline lookup yields CDR1 LGHDT and CDR2 YNNKEL (reference sequence). CDR3 length equals 15 residues. The DNA of the CDR3 is TGTGCCAGCAAAAGAGAGGGTACAGGGGTGGAAAAACTGTTTTTT. This codes for CASKREGTGVEKLFF.

As concerns this clone: Other DNA sequences in this sample translate to the same CDR3. The J gene is TRBJ1-1, the V gene TRBV12-3 or TRBV12-4; 7 bases align to TRBD1. The trim removed 6 bases at V and 5 bases at J, leaving 6 bases unmatched. This CDR3 spans 13 amino acids. The CDR3 is CASSLTGDTEAFF. CDR3 sequence (DNA): TGTGCCAGCAGCCTAACAGGGGATACTGAAGCTTTCTTT.

The V call is TRBV11-2, the J call TRBJ1-6, with D possibly being TRBD1 (6 bases). The CDR3 length is 13 residues. The V end lost 5 bases, the J end lost 7 bases, and 9 bases lay between the germline ends. Germline V lookup: CDR1 SGHAT, CDR2 FQNNGV. CDR3 sequence: CASSPGANSPLHF. In DNA, the CDR3 is TGTGCCAGCAGCCCAGGGGCGAATTCACCCCTCCACTTT.

The chain recombines TRBV12-5 with TRBJ1-2, with a possible D match to TRBD1 (6 bases). Trimming shortened V by 1 base and J by 6 bases, and 9 bases separated the two germline ends. The germline V gene has CDR1 LGHNT and CDR2 FRNRAP. This CDR3 has 13 residues. The CDR3 DNA is TGTGCTAGTGGTTTGGCACAGGGAGATGGCTACACCTTC. It translates to CASGLAQGDGYTF.

The chain joins TRBV6-2 or TRBV6-3 to TRBJ2-1, with D perhaps matching TRBD1 (6 bases). Trimming took 2 bases from V and 5 from J, leaving 19 bases between them. The CDR3 sequence is 17 residues long. Germline lookup yields CDR1 MNHEY and CDR2 SVGEGT. CDR3 protein: CASSYPIGTPRDNEQFF. The CDR3 nucleotides read TGTGCCAGCAGTTACCCTATCGGGACACCTCGGGACAATGAGCAGTTCTTC.

CDR3 sequence reads: CASRTSRDTEAFF. The CDR3 region has the DNA TGTGCCAGCAGAACATCCAGGGACACTGAAGCTTTCTTT. V and J are TRBV28 and TRBJ1-1; a possible D gene is TRBD1 (5 bases). Trimming pared 6 bases from V and 3 bases from J, leaving 11 bases between. Looked up from germline, CDR1 is MDHEN and CDR2 is SYDVKM. The CDR3 sequence is 13 residues long.

This rearrangement joins TRBV12-3 or TRBV12-4 to TRBJ2-5, with 8 bases identical to TRBD1. The V gene end was trimmed by 3 bases and the J gene end by 4 bases; junction bases not matched to a gene: 1. The length of the CDR3 is 13 residues. CDR3 DNA sequence: TGTGCCAGCAGTTTGGGACAGGTAGAGACCCAGTACTTC. It specifies CASSLGQVETQYF.

V gene TRBV11-2 combines with J gene TRBJ2-7, with D possibly matching TRBD1 (6 bases). Per the germline V gene, CDR1 is SGHAT and CDR2 is FQNNGV. This CDR3 contains 15 residues. The V gene lost 0 bases and the J gene lost 0 bases, with 9 bases spanning the gap. The CDR3 DNA is TGTGCCAGCAGCTTAGAGGGGGCGAGCTCCTACGAGCAGTACTTC. This encodes CASSLEGASSYEQYF.

The V gene is TRBV3-1 (or the pseudogene TRBV3-2), the J gene TRBJ1-2; the match to TRBD1 covers 8 bases. V lost 0 bases, J lost 5 bases, and 2 bases stayed unmatched. The CDR3 covers 14 residues. CDR1 and CDR2 from the germline V gene are LGHDT and YNNKEL (reference sequence). Here the CDR3 DNA reads TGTGCCAGCAGCCAAGAGGACAGGGATTATGGCTACACCTTC. Its translation is CASSQEDRDYGYTF.

In its sample, this clone was seen a few times. This chain joins TRBV14 and TRBJ1-3; D not certain. The CDR3 contains 14 residues. The ends were cut back, 0 bases at V and 0 bases at J, with 3 bases in the middle. Germline V CDR1 and CDR2: SGHDN, FVKESK. CDR3 sequence: CASSQDISGNTIYF. Written as DNA, the CDR3 is TGTGCCAGCAGCCAAGATATCTCTGGAAACACCATATATTTT. Full variable domain (missing parts from reference TRBV14 and TRBJ1-3): EAGVTQFPSHSVIEKGQTVTLRCDPISGHDNLYWYRRVMGKEIKFLLHFVKESKQDESGMPNNRFLAERTGGTYSTLKVQPAELEDSGVYFCASSQDISGNTIYFGEGSWLTVV.

The V call is TRBV2, the J call TRBJ1-1; 8 bases align to TRBD1. With V trimmed by 6 bases and J by 0 bases, 9 bases remained unmatched. This CDR3 comprises 16 residues. The germline CDR1 and CDR2 sequences are SNHLY and FYNNEI. The DNA for the CDR3 is TGTGCCAGCAGCGGTGGACAGGGAGCCCTGAACACTGAAGCTTTCTTT. Amino acid sequence: CASSGGQGALNTEAFF.

The rearrangement joins TRBV5-1 to TRBJ2-3, with 10 bases aligning to TRBD1. The V gene's germline CDR1 is SGHRS and CDR2 YFSETQ. CDR3 length: 16 residues. The V segment lost 0 bases and the J segment 3 bases; nucleotides outside the gene matches: 4. The chain's CDR3 is CASSLGDRGWTDTQYF. The CDR3 coding sequence is TGCGCCAGCAGCTTGGGGGACAGGGGTTGGACAGATACGCAGTATTTT.

This chain joins TRBV27 and TRBJ1-1; the match to TRBD1 covers 9 bases. The trim removed 0 bases at V and 10 bases at J, leaving 6 bases unmatched. This CDR3 has 14 residues. Germline CDR1 and CDR2: MNHEY and SMNVEV (reference sequence). CDR3 protein: CASSLSGTGFRAFF. In DNA form, the CDR3 reads TGTGCCAGCAGTTTATCTGGGACAGGGTTCCGAGCTTTCTTT.

This clone was picked up one time. This rearrangement joins TRBV9 to TRBJ2-3; TRBD1 is a possible D gene (6 bases). Per the germline V gene, CDR1 is SGDLS and CDR2 is YYNGEE. V lost 3 bases, J lost 9 bases, and 23 bases lay in between. The CDR3 contains 16 residues. CDR3 region: CASSAEEIVQGLTQYF. CDR3 bases: TGTGCCAGCAGCGCCGAGGAGATAGTACAGGGTTTAACGCAGTATTTT.

The chain recombines TRBV18 with TRBJ2-7; TRBD2 matches 8 bases. Germline CDR1 is KGHSH and CDR2 is LQKENI. V trimming: 3 bases; J trimming: 6 bases; junction bases outside the gene matches: 16. CDR3 length: 17 residues. CDR3 residues: CASSPVAGGLDGREQYF. The CDR3 DNA reads TGTGCCAGCTCACCGGTTGCGGGGGGTCTCGATGGTCGCGAGCAGTACTTC.

The chain has TRBV19 and TRBJ1-5; D remains unclear. CDR3 length: 16 residues. The germline CDR1 and CDR2 sequences are LNHDA and SQIVND (reference sequence). V lost 0 bases and J lost 1, with 10 bases in between. CDR3 amino acids: CASSIDRVTSNQPQHF. CDR3 DNA: TGTGCCAGTAGTATAGATCGGGTAACGAGCAATCAGCCCCAGCATTTT.

V is TRBV5-4 and J is TRBJ2-5; the match to TRBD2 covers 12 bases. V was pared by 3 bases and J by 4 bases, with 10 bases of the junction left unmatched. The CDR3 length is 17 residues. CDR1 is SGHNT and CDR2 is YYREEE in the germline V gene (reference sequence). The DNA of the CDR3 is TGTGCCAGCAGCTATTCTAGCGGGGGGGCGTGGGGAGAGACCCAGTACTTC. Protein product: CASSYSSGGAWGETQYF.

The chain is built from TRBV6-5 and TRBJ1-1, with 8 bases that match TRBD1. V was clipped by 6 bases and J by 3 bases; unmatched bases: 3. Germline CDR1 and CDR2: MNHEY and SVGAGI. The CDR3 runs to 13 residues. CDR3 nucleotides: TGTGCCAGCAGGAGGACAGGGTACACTGAAGCTTTCTTT. Amino acids: CASRRTGYTEAFF.